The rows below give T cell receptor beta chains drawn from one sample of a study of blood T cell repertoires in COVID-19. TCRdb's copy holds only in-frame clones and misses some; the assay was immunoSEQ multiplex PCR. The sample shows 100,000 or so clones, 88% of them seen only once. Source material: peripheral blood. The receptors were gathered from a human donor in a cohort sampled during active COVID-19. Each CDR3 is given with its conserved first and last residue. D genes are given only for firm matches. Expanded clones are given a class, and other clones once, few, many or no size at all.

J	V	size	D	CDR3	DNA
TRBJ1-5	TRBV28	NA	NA	CASSLAEYSNQPQHF	TGTGCCAGCAGTTTGGCCGAATATAGCAATCAGCCCCAGCATTTT
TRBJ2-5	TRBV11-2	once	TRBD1	CASGSQGQTTQETQYF	TGTGCCAGCGGCTCCCAGGGACAGACTACCCAAGAGACCCAGTACTTC
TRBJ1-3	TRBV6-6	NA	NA	CASSYSAGSSGNTIYF	TGTGCCAGCAGTTACTCGGCAGGATCCTCTGGAAACACCATATATTTT
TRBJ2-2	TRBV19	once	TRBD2	CASSIGGGRASGELFF	TGTGCCAGTAGTATCGGAGGCGGGAGGGCTTCCGGGGAGCTGTTTTTT
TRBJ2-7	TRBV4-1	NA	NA	CASSQVAGPPGQYF	TGCGCCAGCAGCCAAGTTGCGGGACCCCCGGGGCAGTACTTC
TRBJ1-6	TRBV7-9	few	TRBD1	CASSLARQGVRSPLHF	TGTGCCAGCAGCTTAGCGAGACAGGGAGTACGATCACCCCTCCACTTT
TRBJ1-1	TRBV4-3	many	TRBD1	CASSQDLPGTGGSTEAFF	TGCGCCAGCAGCCAAGATCTCCCCGGGACAGGGGGGAGCACTGAAGCTTTCTTT
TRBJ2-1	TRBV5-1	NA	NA	CASSLDPRLNNEQFF	TGCGCCAGCAGCTTGGATCCCAGGCTTAACAATGAGCAGTTCTTC
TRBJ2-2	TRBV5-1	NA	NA	CSSRAGSNTGELFF	TGCTCCTCGAGGGCAGGATCGAACACCGGGGAGCTGTTTTTT
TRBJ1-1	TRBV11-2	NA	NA	CASSLEVTNTEAFF	TGTGCCAGCAGCTTGGAGGTGACGAACACTGAAGCTTTCTTT
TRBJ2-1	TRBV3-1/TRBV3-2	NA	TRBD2	CASSQESGGRESYNEQFF	TGTGCCAGCAGCCAAGAAAGCGGCGGGAGGGAATCCTACAATGAGCAGTTCTTC
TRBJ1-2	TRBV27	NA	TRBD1	CASSLNRGVYGYTF	TGTGCCAGCAGTTTAAACAGGGGCGTCTATGGCTACACCTTC